Listed here is a single T cell receptor (beta chain). This specimen belongs to a study of blood T cell repertoires in COVID-19. Study information: The United States, Italy and Spain were the sources of the acute and convalescent COVID-19 samples. PBMCs, B-cell-depleted T cells, or T cells were the source of the cDNA or gDNA that made up the material.

Under the authors' procedure: Amplified reference gene primers provided the basis for estimating nucleated cell counts. Data came from immunoSEQ multiplex PCR; TCRdb stores just in-frame clones and leaves some out. The DNA gave D and trimming, while V, J and clone size come from that table. The profile shows about 68,000 clones, about nine tenths of them singletons. This TCR was recovered from a man aged 50 or older with COVID-19, enrolled during active disease. Sequencing input: peripheral blood.

The CDR3 sequence: CASRGQLYEQYF. The CDR3 DNA reads TGTGCCAGCAGGGGACAGCTTTACGAGCAGTACTTC. V gene TRBV28 combines with J gene TRBJ2-7; 7 bases line up with TRBD1. This CDR3 comprises 12 residues. The ends lost 6 bases at V and 4 bases at J; junction bases unmatched: 3. Germline V gene data show CDR1 as MDHEN and CDR2 as SYDVKM.